The 23 T cell receptor beta chains presented below share a single source sample, sequenced in a study of control samples from healthy donors and cancer patients. The data were produced by immunoSEQ multiplex PCR, yet TCRdb's version contains in-frame clones alone and is incomplete. The sample lists 95,000 to 150,000 clones, roughly 87% seen once, with about 1.8% in the top ten. The material sequenced was blood. The source is a man aged 18 to 29 in good health.

The gene calls are TRBV7-3 and TRBJ2-1, with no clear D. The CDR3 extends over 16 amino acids. The V end was cut by 1 base, the J end by 0 bases, with 10 bases between. Germline CDR1 SGHTA, CDR2 FQGTGA. The CDR3 DNA reads TGTGCCAGCAGCTTAAACCCCGCCCGCTCCTACAATGAGCAGTTCTTC. Translating gives CASSLNPARSYNEQFF.

V and J are TRBV6-6 and TRBJ2-3, with 8 bases identical to TRBD2. V gave up 6 bases and J gave up 2 bases; unmatched junction bases: 10. Germline CDR1 MNHNY, CDR2 SVGAGI (reference sequence). The CDR3 runs 16 residues. The CDR3 coding sequence is TGTGCCAGCAGAACTACGGGACTAGGAAACACAGATACGCAGTATTTT. This translates into CASRTTGLGNTDTQYF.

This clone came up once. V gene TRBV3-1 (or the pseudogene TRBV3-2) combines with J gene TRBJ1-2; 10 bases are shared with TRBD1. Trimming cost V 4 bases and J 5 bases; bases outside gene matches: 7. The germline V gene encodes CDR1 LGHDT and CDR2 YNNKEL (reference sequence). The CDR3 is 15 residues long. The CDR3 is CASSPGTGEGYGYTF. CDR3 in DNA: TGTGCCAGCAGCCCCGGGACAGGGGAAGGGTATGGCTACACCTTC.

The J gene is TRBJ1-3, the V gene TRBV3-1 (or the pseudogene TRBV3-2), with D perhaps matching TRBD1 (5 bases). V shed 0 bases and J shed 0 bases, with 12 bases lying between them. Looked up from germline, CDR1 is LGHDT and CDR2 is YNNKEL (reference sequence). CDR3 size: 17 residues. CDR3 protein: CASSQEGTDFSGNTIYF. As DNA, the CDR3 is TGTGCCAGCAGCCAAGAGGGGACGGACTTCTCTGGAAACACCATATATTTT.

The V and J genes are TRBV5-1 and TRBJ1-4; maybe TRBD1 (6 bases). The CDR3 has 15 residues. Germline V CDR1 and CDR2: SGHRS, YFSETQ. Trimming took 3 bases from V and 5 from J, leaving 14 bases between them. The CDR3 region is CASSSSGVSNEKLFF. As DNA, the CDR3 is TGCGCCAGCAGCTCGTCAGGGGTCAGCAATGAAAAACTGTTTTTT. Using reference TRBV5-1 and TRBJ1-4 for the parts outside the CDR3, the full variable domain is KAGVTQTPRYLIKTRGQQVTLSCSPISGHRSVSWYQQTPGQGLQFLFEYFSETQRNKGNFPGRFSGRQFSNSRSEMNVSTLELGDSALYLCASSSSGVSNEKLFFGSGTQLSVL.

The CDR3 region is CASSTPSSGQNQPQHF. The CDR3 coding sequence is TGTGCCAGCAGTACCCCTTCGTCGGGACAGAATCAGCCCCAGCATTTT. This rearrangement joins TRBV28 to TRBJ1-5; TRBD1 matches 7 bases. This CDR3 contains 16 residues. The V and J ends lost 5 bases and 4 bases, in that order; junction bases with no gene match: 11. Germline V gives CDR1 MDHEN, CDR2 SYDVKM.

The gene calls are TRBV27 and TRBJ2-1; 9 positions match TRBD2. V was clipped by 3 bases and J by 9 bases; unmatched bases: 3. The CDR3 runs to 13 residues. Germline values: CDR1 MNHEY, CDR2 SMNVEV (reference sequence). DNA for the CDR3: TGTGCCAGCAGTTTCCGGCGGGAGGGTGAGCAGTTCTTC. This translates into CASSFRREGEQFF.

The chain links TRBV12-3 or TRBV12-4 to TRBJ1-1; possible D gene TRBD1, 5 bases. The CDR3 runs 13 residues. The V end lost 3 bases, the J end lost 3 bases, and 8 bases lay between the germline ends. This CDR3 is CASSFDRHTEAFF. CDR3 nucleotide sequence: TGTGCCAGCAGTTTTGACAGACACACTGAAGCTTTCTTT.

The chain combines TRBV18 with TRBJ2-3; maybe TRBD2 (5 bases). The germline V gene encodes CDR1 KGHSH and CDR2 LQKENI. Trimming pared 1 base from V and 2 bases from J, leaving 13 bases between. This CDR3 region has 16 residues. DNA for the CDR3: TGTGCCAGCTCACCACTCTCGGCGGGCCTCACAGATACGCAGTATTTT. As protein: CASSPLSAGLTDTQYF.

J is TRBJ1-1 and V is TRBV11-2; D not certain. Trimming pared 0 bases from V and 1 base from J, leaving 9 bases between. This CDR3 comprises 15 residues. CDR1 SGHAT and CDR2 FQNNGV come from the germline V gene. CDR3 nucleotide sequence: TGTGCCAGCAGCTTAGAAGTCTGGAGGAACACTGAAGCTTTCTTT. Amino acid sequence: CASSLEVWRNTEAFF.

This clone was seen only once. The chain joins TRBV6-2 or TRBV6-3 to TRBJ1-2; D is undetermined. Per the germline V gene, CDR1 is MNHEY and CDR2 is SVGEGT. V was cut by 5 bases and J by 8 bases, with 24 bases left in between. The CDR3 is 16 residues long. CDR3 bases: TGTGCCAGCAGTAGCTCCAATGGGCCGTCCGGTGGGGGCTACACCTTC. Residues: CASSSSNGPSGGGYTF.

CDR3 protein: CAAEGRNTEAFF. DNA for the CDR3: TGTGCCGCGGAGGGGCGGAACACTGAAGCTTTCTTT. The chain carries TRBV24-1 and TRBJ1-1, with a tentative D call TRBD1 (5 bases). The CDR3 is 12 residues long. V lost 12 bases, J lost 1 base, and 11 bases lay in between. The germline CDR1 and CDR2 sequences are KGHDR and SFDVKD.

The chain joins TRBV7-9 to TRBJ2-6; unclear D gene. Germline CDR1 reads SEHNR; CDR2 reads FQNEAQ (reference sequence). This CDR3 has 18 residues. Deletions cut 4 bases from V and 1 base from J, with 17 bases between. The CDR3 DNA reads as TGTGCCAGCAGCTATCGGGCAGGCCCAGCGTCTGGGGCCAACGTCCTGACTTTC. It translates to CASSYRAGPASGANVLTF.

This chain joins TRBV7-6 and TRBJ1-3; 9 bases agree with TRBD1. Germline trimming cut 3 bases from V and 4 bases from J; bases unmatched to any gene: 7. This CDR3 region has 16 residues. The V gene's germline CDR1 is SGHVS and CDR2 FNYEAQ. The CDR3 region has the DNA TGTGCCAGCAGCTTGCGGGACAGGGAAGGGGGAAACACCATATATTTT. This gives the protein CASSLRDREGGNTIYF.

A few counts support this clone. The rearrangement joins TRBV7-3 to TRBJ2-7, with no clear D. Germline lookup yields CDR1 SGHTA and CDR2 FQGTGA. This CDR3 comprises 15 residues. V shed 5 bases and J shed 1 base, with 15 bases lying between them. CDR3 residues: CASSRLLKGSYEQYF. The CDR3 DNA reads as TGTGCCAGCAGCCGCCTGTTGAAGGGATCCTACGAGCAGTACTTC.

The chain links TRBV19 to TRBJ2-7; D may correspond to TRBD1 or TRBD2 (5 bases each). V lost 2 bases, J lost 9 bases, and 17 bases lay in between. Germline assignment: CDR1 LNHDA and CDR2 SQIVND (reference sequence). The CDR3 extends over 14 amino acids. The CDR3 region has the DNA TGTGCCAGTAGTATATCAGGGACCGGAATACGGCAGTACTTC. This codes for CASSISGTGIRQYF.

The genes are TRBV7-9 and TRBJ2-7; unclear D gene. The CDR3 is 15 residues long. Trimming removed 1 base at V and 0 bases at J, with 10 bases between. Germline V CDR1 and CDR2: SEHNR, FQNEAQ (reference sequence). The CDR3 protein is CASSLETVRSYEQYF. In DNA form, the CDR3 reads TGTGCCAGCAGCTTAGAGACGGTTCGCTCCTACGAGCAGTACTTC.

The gene calls are TRBV18 and TRBJ1-1; D remains ambiguous. V was pared by 5 bases and J by 4 bases, with 11 bases between. CDR1 and CDR2 (germline): KGHSH, LQKENI. This CDR3 has 13 amino acids. The CDR3, as DNA: TGTGCCAGCTCAGGCGTGGAGGGCACTGAAGCTTTCTTT. Its translation: CASSGVEGTEAFF.

The rearrangement uses TRBV6-5 and TRBJ2-2; no clear D. The CDR3 has 15 amino acids. Trimming removed 5 bases at V and 1 base at J, with 11 bases between. Germline V CDR1 and CDR2: MNHEY, SVGAGI. CDR3 amino acids: CASSTTTLNTGELFF. The DNA for the CDR3 is TGTGCCAGCAGTACCACAACACTGAACACCGGGGAGCTGTTTTTT.

The genes are TRBV5-4 and TRBJ2-7, with D unclear. V was shortened by 0 bases and J by 6 bases, with 13 bases between the two germline ends. The CDR3 extends over 14 amino acids. The germline V gene has CDR1 SGHNT and CDR2 YYREEE (reference sequence). The CDR3: CASSLGPVSSEQYF. CDR3 in DNA: TGTGCCAGCAGCTTGGGACCAGTCTCTAGCGAGCAGTACTTC.

The chain employs TRBV10-1 and TRBJ2-5; D is unclear. Germline V gene sequence: CDR1 WNHNN, CDR2 SYGVQD (reference sequence). Deletions cut 0 bases from V and 2 bases from J, with 7 bases between. This CDR3 comprises 14 residues. The CDR3 sequence is CASSESRQQETQYF. The CDR3 DNA follows: TGCGCCAGCAGTGAGTCTAGGCAGCAAGAGACCCAGTACTTC.

The table lists this clone with a few counts. The V and J genes are TRBV6-2 or TRBV6-3 and TRBJ2-1; D might be TRBD1 or TRBD2, each matching 6 bases. Between the trimmed V and J ends, which lost 4 bases and 3 bases, there was a span of 16 bases. Germline V gives CDR1 MNHEY, CDR2 SVGEGT. This CDR3 has 16 amino acids. This chain's CDR3 is CASSLGGPGVYNEQFF. CDR3 DNA sequence: TGTGCCAGCAGTTTAGGGGGGCCAGGGGTCTACAATGAGCAGTTCTTC.

This clone was counted once. The rearrangement uses TRBV28 and TRBJ1-4, with TRBD1 matching 8 bases. J gave up 8 bases and V 7 bases, and 9 bases lay outside the gene matches. This CDR3 region has 14 residues. The germline V gene encodes CDR1 MDHEN and CDR2 SYDVKM. The CDR3 DNA sequence: TGTGCCAGCAAGGTGACAGGGGCGGACGAAAAACTGTTTTTT. Residues: CASKVTGADEKLFF.